The clone carrying this T cell receptor beta chain was seen a few times. Antigen specificity is unknown. This entry is derived from a study of T cell responses to AZD1222 COVID-19 vaccine. Overall study results and limits: Among vaccine-associated CD4 TCRs, coverage spanned spike, with dominance at 160-218 and 743-854.

The CDR3 covers 15 residues. CDR1 SGHVS and CDR2 FQNEAQ come from the germline V gene. The ends were cut back, 1 base at V and 0 bases at J, with 9 bases in the middle. Assay: immunoSEQ multiplex PCR; the TCRdb copy retains only in-frame clones and omits some. The sample records 120,000 or so clones, roughly 92% being singletons. The origin of this receptor is an adult in good health. The V and J genes are TRBV7-8 and TRBJ1-2; D gene unclear. The starting material was peripheral blood, obtained on day 0 of AZD1222 vaccination. CDR3 region: CASSLGTGANYGYTF. CDR3 DNA: TGTGCCAGCAGCTTAGGGACGGGTGCTAACTATGGCTACACCTTC.